This TCR beta chain is from a study of blood T cells in healthy people across ages. The study recruited healthy Caucasian donors from Russia who were aged roughly 6 to 90. General observations from the study: When one million T cells were used, diversity estimates were thought to be underestimates. Diversity was higher, and naive CD4+ cells more numerous, in long-lived donors than in aged donors.

The second PCR ran about 6 to 11 cycles with a sample-barcoded 5' primer and J-beta primers. TCRdb recomputed calls from the 5' RACE reads with MiXCR, one row per CDR3 protein. The table lists roughly 1 million distinct CDR3 sequences, 20% to 25% of them singletons. As regards this clonotype: Its antigen is still unknown.

Separately, the same data were catalogued under a study of T cells of mothers and their children. In that study: Each child contributed roughly 3 million TCR beta CDR3 reads, while each mother contributed over 8 million.

The receptor was isolated from a girl under 10 years old in good health. Sequenced: blood.

CDR3 loop: CASSPEVGAFF. The DNA of the CDR3 is TGTGCCAGCAGCCCGGAGGTGGGGGCTTTCTTT. The chain has TRBV7-2 and TRBJ1-1; D remains ambiguous. Trimming pared 5 bases from V and 11 bases from J, leaving 12 bases between. Germline V CDR1 and CDR2: SGHTA, FQGNSA. This CDR3 spans 11 amino acids.